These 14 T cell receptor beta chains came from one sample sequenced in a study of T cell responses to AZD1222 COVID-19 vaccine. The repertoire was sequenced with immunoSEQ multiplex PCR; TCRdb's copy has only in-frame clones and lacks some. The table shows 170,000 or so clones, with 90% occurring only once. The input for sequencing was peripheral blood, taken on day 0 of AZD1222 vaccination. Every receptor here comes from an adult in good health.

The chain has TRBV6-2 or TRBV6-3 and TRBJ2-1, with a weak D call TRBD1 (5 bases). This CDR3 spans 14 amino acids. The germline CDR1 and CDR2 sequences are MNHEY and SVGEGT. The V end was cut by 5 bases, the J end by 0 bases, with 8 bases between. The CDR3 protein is CASSRDSSYNEQFF. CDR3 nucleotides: TGTGCCAGCAGTCGCGACAGCTCCTACAATGAGCAGTTCTTC.

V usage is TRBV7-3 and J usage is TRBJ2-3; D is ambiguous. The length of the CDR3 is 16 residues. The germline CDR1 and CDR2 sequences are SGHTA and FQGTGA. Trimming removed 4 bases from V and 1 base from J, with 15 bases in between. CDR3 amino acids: CASSSAIDRGTDTQYF. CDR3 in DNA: TGTGCCAGCAGCTCAGCGATAGACCGAGGCACAGATACGCAGTATTTT.

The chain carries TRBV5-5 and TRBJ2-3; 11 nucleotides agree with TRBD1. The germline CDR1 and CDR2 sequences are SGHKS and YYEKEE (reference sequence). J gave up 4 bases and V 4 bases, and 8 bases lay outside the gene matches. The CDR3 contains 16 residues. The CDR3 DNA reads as TGTGCCAGCAGCCAACTGCCGGACAGGGGGCCAGATACGCAGTATTTT. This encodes CASSQLPDRGPDTQYF.

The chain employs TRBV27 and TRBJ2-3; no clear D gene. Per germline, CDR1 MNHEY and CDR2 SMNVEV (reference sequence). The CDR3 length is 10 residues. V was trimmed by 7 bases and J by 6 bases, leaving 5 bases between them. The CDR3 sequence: CASIVDTQYF. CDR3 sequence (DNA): TGTGCCAGCATCGTGGATACGCAGTATTTT.

CDR3 nucleotide sequence: TGTGCCAGCTCACCGCAAGGACAGATGAACACTGAAGCTTTCTTT. Its protein is CASSPQGQMNTEAFF. V gene TRBV18 combines with J gene TRBJ1-1; possibly TRBD1 for D (6 bases). Germline V gene data show CDR1 as KGHSH and CDR2 as LQKENI. The CDR3 loop spans 15 amino acids. V dropped 3 bases and J dropped 0 bases, with 11 bases sitting between them.

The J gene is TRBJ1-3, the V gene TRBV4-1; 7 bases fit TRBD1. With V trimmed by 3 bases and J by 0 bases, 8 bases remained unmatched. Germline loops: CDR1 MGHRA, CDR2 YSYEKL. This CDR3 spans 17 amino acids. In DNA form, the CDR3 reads TGCGCCAGCAGCCAGGATCTAACAGGGGCCTCTGGAAACACCATATATTTT. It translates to CASSQDLTGASGNTIYF.

The CDR3 DNA sequence: TGTGCCAGTAGCCTACCTCCTCAGGGAGGGGAGCTGTTTTTT. It encodes CASSLPPQGGELFF. This sequence joins TRBV19 and TRBJ2-2; a weak D match, TRBD1 (5 bases). V lost 6 bases and J 8 bases, leaving 16 bases between the germline ends. Germline V gene sequence: CDR1 LNHDA, CDR2 SQIVND (reference sequence). CDR3 length equals 14 residues.

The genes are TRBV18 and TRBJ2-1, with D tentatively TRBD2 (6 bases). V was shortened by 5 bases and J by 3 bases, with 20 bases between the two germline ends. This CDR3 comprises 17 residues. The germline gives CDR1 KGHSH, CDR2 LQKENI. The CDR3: CASSTWTAEGLYNEQFF. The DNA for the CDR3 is TGTGCCAGCTCAACCTGGACGGCGGAGGGCCTCTACAATGAGCAGTTCTTC.

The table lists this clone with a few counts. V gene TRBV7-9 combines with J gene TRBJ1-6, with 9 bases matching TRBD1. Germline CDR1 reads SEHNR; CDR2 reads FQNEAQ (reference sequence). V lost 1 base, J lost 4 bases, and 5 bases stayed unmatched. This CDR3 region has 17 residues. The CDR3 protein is CASSLDGGQGYNSPLHF. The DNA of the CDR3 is TGTGCCAGCAGCTTAGACGGAGGACAGGGGTATAATTCACCCCTCCACTTT.

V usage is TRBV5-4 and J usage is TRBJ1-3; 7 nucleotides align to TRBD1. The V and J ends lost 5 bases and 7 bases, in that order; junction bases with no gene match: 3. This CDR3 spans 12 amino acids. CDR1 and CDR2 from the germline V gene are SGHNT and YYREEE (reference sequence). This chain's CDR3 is CASRGGANTIYF. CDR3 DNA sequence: TGTGCCAGCAGAGGGGGCGCGAACACCATATATTTT.

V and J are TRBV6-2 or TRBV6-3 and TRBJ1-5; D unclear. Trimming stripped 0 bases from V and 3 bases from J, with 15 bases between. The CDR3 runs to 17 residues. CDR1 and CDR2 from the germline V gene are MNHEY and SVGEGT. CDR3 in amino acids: CASSYSPISWINQPQHF. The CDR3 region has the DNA TGTGCCAGCAGTTACTCGCCCATAAGTTGGATCAATCAGCCCCAGCATTTT.

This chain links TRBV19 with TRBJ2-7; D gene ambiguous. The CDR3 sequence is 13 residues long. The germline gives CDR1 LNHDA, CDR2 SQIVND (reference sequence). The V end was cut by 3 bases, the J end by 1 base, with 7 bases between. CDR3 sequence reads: CASSMMGSYEQYF. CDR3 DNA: TGTGCCAGTAGTATGATGGGGTCCTACGAGCAGTACTTC.

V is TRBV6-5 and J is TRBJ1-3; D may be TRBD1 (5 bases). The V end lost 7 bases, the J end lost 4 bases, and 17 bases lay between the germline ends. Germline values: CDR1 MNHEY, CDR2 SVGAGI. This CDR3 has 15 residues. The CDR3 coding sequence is TGTGCCAGCAAGAGCGGCAGGGTGTCAGGAAACACCATATATTTT. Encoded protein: CASKSGRVSGNTIYF.

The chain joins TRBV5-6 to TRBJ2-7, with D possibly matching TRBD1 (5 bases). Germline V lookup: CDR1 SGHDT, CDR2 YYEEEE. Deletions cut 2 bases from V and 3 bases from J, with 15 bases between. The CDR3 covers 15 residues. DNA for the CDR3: TGTGCCAGCAGCTTCTCCCTGGGGCTAGACTACGAGCAGTACTTC. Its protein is CASSFSLGLDYEQYF. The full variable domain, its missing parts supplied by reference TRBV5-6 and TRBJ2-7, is DAGVTQSPTHLIKTRGQQVTLRCSPKSGHDTVSWYQQALGQGPQFIFQYYEEEERQRGNFPDRFSGHQFPNYSSELNVNALLLGDSALYLCASSFSLGLDYEQYFGPGTRLTVT.